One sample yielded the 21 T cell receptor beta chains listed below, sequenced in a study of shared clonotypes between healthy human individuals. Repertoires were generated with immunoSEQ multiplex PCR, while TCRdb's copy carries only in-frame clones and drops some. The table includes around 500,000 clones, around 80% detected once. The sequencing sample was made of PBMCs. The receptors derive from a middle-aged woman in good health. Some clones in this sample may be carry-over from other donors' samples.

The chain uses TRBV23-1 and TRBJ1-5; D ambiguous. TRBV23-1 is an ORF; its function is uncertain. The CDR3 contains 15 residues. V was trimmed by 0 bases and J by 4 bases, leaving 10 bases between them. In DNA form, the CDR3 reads TGCGCCAGCAGTCAATCCCGGGATCAGAATCAGCCCCAGCATTTT. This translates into CASSQSRDQNQPQHF.

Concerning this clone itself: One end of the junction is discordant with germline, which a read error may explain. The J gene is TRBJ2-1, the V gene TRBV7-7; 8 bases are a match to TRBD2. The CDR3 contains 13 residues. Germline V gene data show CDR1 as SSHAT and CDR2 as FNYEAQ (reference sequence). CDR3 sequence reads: CASSSGMFDEQFF. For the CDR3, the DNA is TGTGCTAGCAGTAGCGGGATGTTCGATGAGCAGTTCTTC.

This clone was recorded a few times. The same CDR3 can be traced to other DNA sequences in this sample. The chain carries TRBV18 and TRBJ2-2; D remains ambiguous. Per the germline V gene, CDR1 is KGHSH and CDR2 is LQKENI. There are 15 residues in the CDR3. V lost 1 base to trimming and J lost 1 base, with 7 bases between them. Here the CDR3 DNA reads TGTGCCAGCTCACCACGATCCGAGAACACCGGGGAGCTGTTTTTT. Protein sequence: CASSPRSENTGELFF.

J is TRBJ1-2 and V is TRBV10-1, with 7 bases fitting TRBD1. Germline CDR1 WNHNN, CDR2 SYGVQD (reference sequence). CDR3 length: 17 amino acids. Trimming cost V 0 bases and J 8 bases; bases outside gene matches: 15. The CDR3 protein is CASSESHLGTVAGGYTF. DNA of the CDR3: TGCGCCAGCAGTGAGTCTCATCTAGGGACAGTCGCGGGGGGCTACACCTTC.

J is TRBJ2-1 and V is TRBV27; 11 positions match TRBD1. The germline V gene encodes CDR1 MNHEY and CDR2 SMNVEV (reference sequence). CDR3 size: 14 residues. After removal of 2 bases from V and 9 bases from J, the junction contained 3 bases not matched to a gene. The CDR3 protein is CASSLGQGAVEQFF. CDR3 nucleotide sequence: TGTGCCAGCAGTTTAGGACAGGGGGCTGTTGAGCAGTTCTTC.

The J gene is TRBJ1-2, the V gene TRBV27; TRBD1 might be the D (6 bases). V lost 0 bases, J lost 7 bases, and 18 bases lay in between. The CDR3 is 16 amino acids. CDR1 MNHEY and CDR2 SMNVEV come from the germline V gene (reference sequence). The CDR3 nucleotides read TGTGCCAGCAGTTTATCGGCGGGGGGCCTTCGGGGTGGCTACACCTTC. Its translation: CASSLSAGGLRGGYTF.

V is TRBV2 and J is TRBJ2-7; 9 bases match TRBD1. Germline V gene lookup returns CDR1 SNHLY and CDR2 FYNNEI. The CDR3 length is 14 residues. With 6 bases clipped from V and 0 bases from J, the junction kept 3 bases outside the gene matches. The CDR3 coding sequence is TGTGCCAGCAGGGACAGGGGCTACTCCTACGAGCAGTACTTC. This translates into CASRDRGYSYEQYF.

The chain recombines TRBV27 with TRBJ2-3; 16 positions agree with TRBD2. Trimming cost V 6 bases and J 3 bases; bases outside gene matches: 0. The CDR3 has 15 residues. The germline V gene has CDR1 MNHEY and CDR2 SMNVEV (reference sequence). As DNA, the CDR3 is TGTGCCAGCAGGGGACTAGCGGGAGGGACAGATACGCAGTATTTT. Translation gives CASRGLAGGTDTQYF.

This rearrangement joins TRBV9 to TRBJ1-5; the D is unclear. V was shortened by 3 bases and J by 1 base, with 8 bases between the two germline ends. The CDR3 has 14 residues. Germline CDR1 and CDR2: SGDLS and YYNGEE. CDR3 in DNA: TGTGCCAGCAGCGGCCTTGGGAGCAATCAGCCCCAGCATTTT. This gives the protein CASSGLGSNQPQHF.

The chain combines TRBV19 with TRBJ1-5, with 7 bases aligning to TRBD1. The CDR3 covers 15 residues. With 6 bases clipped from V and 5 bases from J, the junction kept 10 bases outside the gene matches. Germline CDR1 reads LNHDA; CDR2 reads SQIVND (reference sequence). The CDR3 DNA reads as TGTGCCAGTAGCCCGACAGGGCAGAGGGATCAGCCCCAGCATTTT. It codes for CASSPTGQRDQPQHF.

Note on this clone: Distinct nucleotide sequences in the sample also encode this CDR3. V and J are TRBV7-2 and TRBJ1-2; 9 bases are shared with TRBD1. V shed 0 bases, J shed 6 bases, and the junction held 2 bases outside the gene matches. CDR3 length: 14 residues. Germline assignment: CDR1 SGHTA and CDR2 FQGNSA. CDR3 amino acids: CASSLAGTGNGYTF. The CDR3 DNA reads TGTGCCAGCAGCTTAGCAGGGACAGGGAATGGCTACACCTTC.

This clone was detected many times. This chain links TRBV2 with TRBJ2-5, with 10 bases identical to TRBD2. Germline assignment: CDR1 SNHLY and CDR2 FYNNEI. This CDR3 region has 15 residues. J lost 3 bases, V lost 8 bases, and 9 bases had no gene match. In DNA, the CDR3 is TGTGCCAGCTATCAGAGGACTAGCGGTAAAGAGACCCAGTACTTC. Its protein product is CASYQRTSGKETQYF.

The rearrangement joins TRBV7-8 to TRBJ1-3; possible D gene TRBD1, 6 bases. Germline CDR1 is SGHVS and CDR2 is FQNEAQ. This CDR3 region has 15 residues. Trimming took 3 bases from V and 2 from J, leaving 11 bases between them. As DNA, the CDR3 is TGTGCCAGCAGCTTCCGACAGGTAGCTGGAAACACCATATATTTT. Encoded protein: CASSFRQVAGNTIYF.

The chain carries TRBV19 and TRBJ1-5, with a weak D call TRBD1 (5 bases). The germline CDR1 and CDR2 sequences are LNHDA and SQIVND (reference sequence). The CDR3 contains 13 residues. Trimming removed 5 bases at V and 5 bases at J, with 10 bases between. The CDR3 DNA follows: TGTGCCAGTAGTTCCAGGGTTGATCAGCCCCAGCATTTT. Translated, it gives CASSSRVDQPQHF.

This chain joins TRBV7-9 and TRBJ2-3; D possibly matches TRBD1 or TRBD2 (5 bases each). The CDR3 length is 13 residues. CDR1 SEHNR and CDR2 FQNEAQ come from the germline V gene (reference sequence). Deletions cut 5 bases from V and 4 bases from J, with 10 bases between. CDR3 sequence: CASSPKGPDTQYF. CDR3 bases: TGTGCCAGCAGCCCTAAGGGACCAGATACGCAGTATTTT. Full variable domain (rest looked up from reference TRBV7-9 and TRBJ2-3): DTGVSQNPRHKITKRGQNVTFRCDPISEHNRLYWYRQTLGQGPEFLTYFQNEAQLEKSRLLSDRFSAERPKGSFSTLEIQRTEQGDSAMYLCASSPKGPDTQYFGPGTRLTVL.

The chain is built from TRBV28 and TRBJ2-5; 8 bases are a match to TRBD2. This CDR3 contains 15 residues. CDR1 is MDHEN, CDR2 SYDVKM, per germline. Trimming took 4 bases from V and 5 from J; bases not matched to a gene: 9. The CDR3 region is CASSSPSGSGETQYF. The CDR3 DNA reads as TGTGCCAGCAGTTCACCGAGCGGGAGTGGGGAGACCCAGTACTTC.

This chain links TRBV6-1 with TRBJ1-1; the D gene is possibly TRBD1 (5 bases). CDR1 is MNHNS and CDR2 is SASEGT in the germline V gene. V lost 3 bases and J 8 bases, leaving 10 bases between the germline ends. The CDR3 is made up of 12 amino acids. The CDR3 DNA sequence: TGTGCCAGCAGTGAGTTGGGGCAAGAAGCTTTCTTT. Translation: CASSELGQEAFF.

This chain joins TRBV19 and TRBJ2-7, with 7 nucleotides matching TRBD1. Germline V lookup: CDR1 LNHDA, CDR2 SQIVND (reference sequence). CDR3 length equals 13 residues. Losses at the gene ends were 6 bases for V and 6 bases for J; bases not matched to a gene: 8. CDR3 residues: CASRPDRTGEQYF. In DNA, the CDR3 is TGTGCCAGTAGGCCGGACAGGACGGGCGAGCAGTACTTC.

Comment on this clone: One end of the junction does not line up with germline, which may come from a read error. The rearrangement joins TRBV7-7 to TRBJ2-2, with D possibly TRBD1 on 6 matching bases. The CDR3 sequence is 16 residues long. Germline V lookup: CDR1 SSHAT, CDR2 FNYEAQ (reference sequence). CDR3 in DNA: TGTGCTAGCAGCTCAGTTACAGGGCCCTCCACCGGGGAGCTGTTTTTT. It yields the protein CASSSVTGPSTGELFF.

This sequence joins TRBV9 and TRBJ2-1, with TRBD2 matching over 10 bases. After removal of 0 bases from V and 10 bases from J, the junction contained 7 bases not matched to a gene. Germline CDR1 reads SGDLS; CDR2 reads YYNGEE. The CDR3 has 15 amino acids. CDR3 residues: CASSVVGSGGSEQFF. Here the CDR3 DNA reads TGTGCCAGCAGCGTAGTGGGTAGCGGGGGGTCCGAGCAGTTCTTC.

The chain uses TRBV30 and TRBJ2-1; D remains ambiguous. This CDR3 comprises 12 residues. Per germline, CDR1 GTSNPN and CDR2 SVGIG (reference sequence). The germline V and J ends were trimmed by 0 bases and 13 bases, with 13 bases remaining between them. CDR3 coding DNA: TGTGCCTGGAGTGTTGTAGAATCCCTCCAGTTCTTC. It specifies CAWSVVESLQFF.